The clone carrying this TCR beta chain showed up many times. Its antigen is unknown. This specimen comes from a study of T-cell reconstitution after alpha-beta-depleted transplantation in children. Study observations and caveats: Hyperexpanded clones declined; after one year, newly produced T cells mostly supplied diversity. At day 60, the high TCRbeta diversity found in some patients originated from recipient T cells and thymic progenitors that had survived. As was reported, about two months after transplant, alpha-beta T cells came from several hundred expanded graft clones.

Researchers prepared the TCRbeta library using unique molecular identifiers, the study reports. TCRdb fed the PCR reads into MiXCR, producing one record per CDR3 protein. The table includes roughly 100,000 distinct CDR3 sequences, approximately 6% detected once. The CDR3 runs 14 residues. Germline CDR1 reads DFQATT; CDR2 reads SNEGSKA (reference sequence). Between the trimmed V and J ends, which lost 3 bases and 2 bases, there was a span of 14 bases. The sequencing here drew on PBMCs, mostly from graft donor cells, taken 60 days after TCRalphabeta/CD19-depleted stem cell transplant. The origin of this receptor is a female patient aged 2-9 years who had a stem cell transplant for Fanconi anemia, so the T cells may come from the graft donor. V is TRBV20-1 and J is TRBJ2-7; possibly TRBD1 for D (5 bases). The CDR3 here is CSASKPGIPYEQYF. For the CDR3, the DNA is TGCAGTGCTAGCAAGCCAGGGATTCCCTACGAGCAGTACTTC.